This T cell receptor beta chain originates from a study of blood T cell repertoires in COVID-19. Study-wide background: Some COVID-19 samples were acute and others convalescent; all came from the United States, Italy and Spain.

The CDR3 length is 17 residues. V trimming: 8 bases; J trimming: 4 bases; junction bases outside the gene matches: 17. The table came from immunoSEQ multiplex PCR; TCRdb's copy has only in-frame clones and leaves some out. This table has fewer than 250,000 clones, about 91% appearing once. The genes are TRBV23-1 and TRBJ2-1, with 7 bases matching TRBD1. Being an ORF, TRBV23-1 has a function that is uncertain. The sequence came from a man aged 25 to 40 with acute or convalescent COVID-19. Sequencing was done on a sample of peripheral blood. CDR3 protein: CASRVRTGERHYNEQFF. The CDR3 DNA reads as TGCGCCAGCCGCGTCCGAACAGGGGAAAGGCATTACAATGAGCAGTTCTTC.